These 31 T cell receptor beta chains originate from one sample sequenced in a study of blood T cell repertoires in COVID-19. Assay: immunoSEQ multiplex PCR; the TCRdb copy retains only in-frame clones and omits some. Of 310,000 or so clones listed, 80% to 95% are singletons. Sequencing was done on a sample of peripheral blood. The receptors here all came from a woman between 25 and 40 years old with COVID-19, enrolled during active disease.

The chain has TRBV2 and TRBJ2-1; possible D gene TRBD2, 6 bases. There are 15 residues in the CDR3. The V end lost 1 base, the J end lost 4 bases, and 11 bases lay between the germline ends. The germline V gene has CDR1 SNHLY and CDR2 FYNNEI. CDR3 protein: CASSEGSGGYNEQFF. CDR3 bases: TGTGCCAGCAGTGAAGGTAGCGGAGGGTACAATGAGCAGTTCTTC.

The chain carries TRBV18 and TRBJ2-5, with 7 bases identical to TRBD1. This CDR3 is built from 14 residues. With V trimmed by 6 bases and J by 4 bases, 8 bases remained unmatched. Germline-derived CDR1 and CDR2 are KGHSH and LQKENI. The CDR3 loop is CASSPTGVAETQYF. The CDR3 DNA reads TGTGCCAGCTCCCCAACAGGGGTGGCAGAGACCCAGTACTTC.

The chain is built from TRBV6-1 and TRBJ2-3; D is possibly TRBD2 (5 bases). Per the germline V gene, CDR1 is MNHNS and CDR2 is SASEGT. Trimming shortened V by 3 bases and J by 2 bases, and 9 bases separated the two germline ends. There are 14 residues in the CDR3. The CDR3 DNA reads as TGTGCCAGCAGTGAGCCAGCGGACACAGATACGCAGTATTTT. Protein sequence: CASSEPADTDTQYF.

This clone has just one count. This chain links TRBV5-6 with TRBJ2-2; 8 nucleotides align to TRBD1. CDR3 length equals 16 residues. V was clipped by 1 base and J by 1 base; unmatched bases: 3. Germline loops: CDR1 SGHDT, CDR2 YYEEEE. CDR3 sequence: CASSLYGTGNTGELFF. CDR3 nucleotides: TGTGCCAGCAGCTTGTATGGGACAGGGAACACCGGGGAGCTGTTTTTT.

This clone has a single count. The CDR3: CASSSGQGASYGTLYEQYF. CDR3 bases: TGCGCCAGCAGTTCCGGACAGGGGGCTTCGTATGGGACTCTCTACGAGCAGTACTTC. The chain couples TRBV10-1 to TRBJ2-7, with 11 bases fitting TRBD1. The germline CDR1 and CDR2 sequences are WNHNN and SYGVQD (reference sequence). V shed 5 bases, J shed 3 bases, and the junction held 18 bases outside the gene matches. The CDR3 runs to 19 residues.

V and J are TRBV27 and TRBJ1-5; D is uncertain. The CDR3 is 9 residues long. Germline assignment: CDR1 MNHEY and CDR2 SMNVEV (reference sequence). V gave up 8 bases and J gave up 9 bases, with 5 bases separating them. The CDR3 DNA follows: TGTGCCAGCGGAGCGCCCCAGCATTTT. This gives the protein CASGAPQHF.

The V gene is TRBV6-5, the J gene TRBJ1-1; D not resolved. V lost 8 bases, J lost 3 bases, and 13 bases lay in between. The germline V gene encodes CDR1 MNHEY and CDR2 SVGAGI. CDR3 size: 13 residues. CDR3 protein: CASHQDGYTEAFF. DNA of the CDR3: TGTGCCAGCCACCAGGATGGCTACACTGAAGCTTTCTTT.

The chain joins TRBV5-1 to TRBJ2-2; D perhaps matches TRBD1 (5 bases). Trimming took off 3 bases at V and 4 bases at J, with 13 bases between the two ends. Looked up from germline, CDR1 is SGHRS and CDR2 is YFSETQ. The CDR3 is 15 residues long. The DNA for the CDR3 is TGCGCCAGCAGCTCCCGACAGACAACCACCGGGGAGCTGTTTTTT. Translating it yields CASSSRQTTTGELFF.

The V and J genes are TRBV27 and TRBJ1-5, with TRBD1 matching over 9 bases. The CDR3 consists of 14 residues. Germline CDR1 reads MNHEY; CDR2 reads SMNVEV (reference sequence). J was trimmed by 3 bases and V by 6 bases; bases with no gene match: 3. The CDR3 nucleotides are TGTGCCAGCAGCTTACAGGGGGCCAATCAGCCCCAGCATTTT. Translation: CASSLQGANQPQHF.

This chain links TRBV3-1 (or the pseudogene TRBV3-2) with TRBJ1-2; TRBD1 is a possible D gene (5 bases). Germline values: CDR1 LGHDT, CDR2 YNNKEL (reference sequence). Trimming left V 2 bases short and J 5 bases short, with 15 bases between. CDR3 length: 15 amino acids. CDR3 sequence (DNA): TGTGCCAGCAGCCAAAGCGGGGGGGGACTTTATGGCTACACCTTC. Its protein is CASSQSGGGLYGYTF.

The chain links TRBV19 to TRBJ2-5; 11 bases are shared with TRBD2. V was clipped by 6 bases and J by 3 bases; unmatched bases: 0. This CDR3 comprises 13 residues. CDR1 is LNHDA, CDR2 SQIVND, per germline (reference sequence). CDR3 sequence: CASRLAGEETQYF. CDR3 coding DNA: TGTGCCAGTAGACTAGCGGGAGAAGAGACCCAGTACTTC. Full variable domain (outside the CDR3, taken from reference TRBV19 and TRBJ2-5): DGGITQSPKYLFRKEGQNVTLSCEQNLNHDAMYWYRQDPGQGLRLIYYSQIVNDFQKGDIAEGYSVSREKKESFPLTVTSAQKNPTAFYLCASRLAGEETQYFGPGTRLLVL.

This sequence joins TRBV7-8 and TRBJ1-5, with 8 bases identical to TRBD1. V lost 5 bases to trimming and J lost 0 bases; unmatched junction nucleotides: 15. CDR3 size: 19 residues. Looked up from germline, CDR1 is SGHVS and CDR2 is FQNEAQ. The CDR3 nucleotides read TGTGCCAGCAGCCAGGCTACCGATCGGACAGGGAATAGCAATCAGCCCCAGCATTTT. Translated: CASSQATDRTGNSNQPQHF.

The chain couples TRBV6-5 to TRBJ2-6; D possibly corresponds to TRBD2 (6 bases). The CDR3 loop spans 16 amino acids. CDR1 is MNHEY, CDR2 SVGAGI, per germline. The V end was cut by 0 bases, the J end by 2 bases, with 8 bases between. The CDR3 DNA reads TGTGCCAGCAGTTACTCGGAGGGTACTGGGGCCAACGTCCTGACTTTC. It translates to CASSYSEGTGANVLTF.

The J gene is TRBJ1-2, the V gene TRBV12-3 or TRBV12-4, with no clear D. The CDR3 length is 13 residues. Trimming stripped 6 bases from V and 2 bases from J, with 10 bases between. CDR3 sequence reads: CASSPSGNYGYTF. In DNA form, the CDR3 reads TGTGCCAGCAGCCCTAGTGGCAACTATGGCTACACCTTC.

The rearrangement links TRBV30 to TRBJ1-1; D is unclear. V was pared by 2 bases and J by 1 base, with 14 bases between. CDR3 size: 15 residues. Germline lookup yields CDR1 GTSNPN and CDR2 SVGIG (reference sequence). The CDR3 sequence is CAWSLPRRGNTEAFF. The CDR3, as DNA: TGTGCCTGGAGTCTACCTAGGCGGGGGAACACTGAAGCTTTCTTT.

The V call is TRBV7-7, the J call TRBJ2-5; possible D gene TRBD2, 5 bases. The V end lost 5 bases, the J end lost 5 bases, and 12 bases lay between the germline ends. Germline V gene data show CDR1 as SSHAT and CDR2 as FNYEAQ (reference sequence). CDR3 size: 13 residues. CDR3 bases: TGTGCCAGCAGCCATGGACTGCCGGAGACCCAGTACTTC. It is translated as CASSHGLPETQYF.

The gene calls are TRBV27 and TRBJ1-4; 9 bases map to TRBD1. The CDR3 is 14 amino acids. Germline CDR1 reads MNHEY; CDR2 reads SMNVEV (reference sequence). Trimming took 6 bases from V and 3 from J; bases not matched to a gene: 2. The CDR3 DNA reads TGTGCCAGCAGCCGGACAGGGGCTAATGAAAAACTGTTTTTT. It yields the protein CASSRTGANEKLFF.

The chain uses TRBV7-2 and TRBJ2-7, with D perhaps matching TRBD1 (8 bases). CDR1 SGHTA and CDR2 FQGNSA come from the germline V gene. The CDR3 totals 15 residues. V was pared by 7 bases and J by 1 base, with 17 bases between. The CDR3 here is CASTLGQGLSYEQYF. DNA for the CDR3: TGTGCCAGCACCCTCGGACAGGGACTATCCTACGAGCAGTACTTC.

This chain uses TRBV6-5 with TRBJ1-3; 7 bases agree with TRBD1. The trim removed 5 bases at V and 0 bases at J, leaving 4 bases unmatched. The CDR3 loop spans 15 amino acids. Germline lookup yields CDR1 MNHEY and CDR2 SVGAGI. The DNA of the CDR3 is TGTGCCAGCAGTCCGACAGGGTCCTCTGGAAACACCATATATTTT. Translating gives CASSPTGSSGNTIYF.

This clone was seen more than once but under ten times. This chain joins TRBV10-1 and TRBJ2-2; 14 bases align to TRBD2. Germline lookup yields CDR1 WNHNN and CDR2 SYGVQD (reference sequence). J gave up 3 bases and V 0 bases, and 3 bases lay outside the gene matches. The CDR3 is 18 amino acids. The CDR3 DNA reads TGCGCCAGCAGTGAGTCGACTAGCGGGAGGGCCGACACCGGGGAGCTGTTTTTT. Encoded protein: CASSESTSGRADTGELFF.

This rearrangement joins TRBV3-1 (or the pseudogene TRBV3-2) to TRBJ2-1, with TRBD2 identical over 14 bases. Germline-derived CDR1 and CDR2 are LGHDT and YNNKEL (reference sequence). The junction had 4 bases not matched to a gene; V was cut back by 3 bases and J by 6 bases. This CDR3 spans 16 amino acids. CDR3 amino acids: CASSQGLAGVTNEQFF. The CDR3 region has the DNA TGTGCCAGCAGCCAGGGACTAGCGGGAGTTACCAATGAGCAGTTCTTC.

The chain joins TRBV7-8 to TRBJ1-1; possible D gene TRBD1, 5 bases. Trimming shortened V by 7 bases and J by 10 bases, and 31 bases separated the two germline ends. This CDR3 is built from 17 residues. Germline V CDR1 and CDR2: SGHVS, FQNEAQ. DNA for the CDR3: TGTGCCAGCACTGGGGCAGGGTTGATACCGGAAATAATTGGAGCTTTCTTT. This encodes CASTGAGLIPEIIGAFF.

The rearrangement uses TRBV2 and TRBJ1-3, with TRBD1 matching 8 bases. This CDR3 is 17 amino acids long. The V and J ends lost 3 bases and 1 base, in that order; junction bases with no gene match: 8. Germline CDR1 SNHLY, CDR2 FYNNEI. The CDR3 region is CASSDAGGQFSGNTIYF. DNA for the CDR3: TGTGCCAGCAGTGATGCAGGGGGCCAATTTTCTGGAAACACCATATATTTT.

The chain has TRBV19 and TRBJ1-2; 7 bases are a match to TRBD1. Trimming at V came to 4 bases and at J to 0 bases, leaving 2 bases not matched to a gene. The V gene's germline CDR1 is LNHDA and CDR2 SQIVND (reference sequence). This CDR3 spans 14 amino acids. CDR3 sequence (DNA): TGTGCCAGTAGTAATACAGGGGCTAACTATGGCTACACCTTC. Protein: CASSNTGANYGYTF.

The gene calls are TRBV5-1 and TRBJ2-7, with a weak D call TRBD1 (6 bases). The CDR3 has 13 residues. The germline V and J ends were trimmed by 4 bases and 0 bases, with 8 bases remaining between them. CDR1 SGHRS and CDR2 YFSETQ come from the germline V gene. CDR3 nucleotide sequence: TGCGCCAGCAGCGCGGACAGCTCCTACGAGCAGTACTTC. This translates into CASSADSSYEQYF.

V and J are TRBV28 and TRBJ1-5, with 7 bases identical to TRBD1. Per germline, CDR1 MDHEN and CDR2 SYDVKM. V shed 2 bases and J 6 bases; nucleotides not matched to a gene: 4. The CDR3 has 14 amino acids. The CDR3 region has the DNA TGTGCCAGCAGTTTAACAGGGGAGGTTCAGCCCCAGCATTTT. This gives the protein CASSLTGEVQPQHF.

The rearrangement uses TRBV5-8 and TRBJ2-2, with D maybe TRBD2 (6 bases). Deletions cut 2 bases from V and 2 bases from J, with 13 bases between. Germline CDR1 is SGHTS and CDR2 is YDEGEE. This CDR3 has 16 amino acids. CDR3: CASSLLSGANTGELFF. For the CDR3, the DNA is TGTGCCAGCAGCTTACTTAGCGGAGCTAACACCGGGGAGCTGTTTTTT. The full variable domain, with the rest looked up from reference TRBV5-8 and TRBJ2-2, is EAGVTQSPTHLIKTRGQQATLRCSPISGHTSVYWYQQALGLGLQFLLWYDEGEERNRGNFPPRFSGRQFPNYSSELNVNALELEDSALYLCASSLLSGANTGELFFGEGSRLTVL.

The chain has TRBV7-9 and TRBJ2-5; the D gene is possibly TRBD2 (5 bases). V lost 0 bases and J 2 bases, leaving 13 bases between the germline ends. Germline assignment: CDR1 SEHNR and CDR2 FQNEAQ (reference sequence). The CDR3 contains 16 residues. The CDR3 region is CASSLARSSGQETQYF. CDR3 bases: TGTGCCAGCAGCTTAGCGCGATCCAGCGGTCAAGAGACCCAGTACTTC.

CDR3 region: CASSYFQGQDTEAFF. CDR3 sequence (DNA): TGTGCCAGCAGTTACTTTCAGGGGCAGGACACTGAAGCTTTCTTT. This chain uses TRBV6-6 with TRBJ1-1; a possible D gene is TRBD1 (6 bases). V lost 1 base and J 3 bases, leaving 12 bases between the germline ends. The V gene's germline CDR1 is MNHNY and CDR2 SVGAGI (reference sequence). CDR3 length equals 15 residues.

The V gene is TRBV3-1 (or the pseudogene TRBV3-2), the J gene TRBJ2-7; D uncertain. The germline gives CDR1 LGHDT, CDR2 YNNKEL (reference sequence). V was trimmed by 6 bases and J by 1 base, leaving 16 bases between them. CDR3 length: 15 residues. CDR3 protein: CASSRVLDKSYEQYF. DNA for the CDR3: TGTGCCAGCAGTCGAGTACTTGATAAATCCTACGAGCAGTACTTC.

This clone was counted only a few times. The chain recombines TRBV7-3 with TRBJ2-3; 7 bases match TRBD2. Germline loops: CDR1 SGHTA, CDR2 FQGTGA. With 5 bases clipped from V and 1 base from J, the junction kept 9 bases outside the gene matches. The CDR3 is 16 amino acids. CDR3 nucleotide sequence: TGTGCCAGCAGCCCAACAGCGGGACTCGGCACAGATACGCAGTATTTT. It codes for CASSPTAGLGTDTQYF.